This T cell receptor beta chain was captured in a study of blood T cell repertoires in COVID-19. Study overall: COVID-19 samples from acute and convalescent phases originated in the United States, Italy and Spain.

V lost 6 bases and J lost 4, with 10 bases in between. Germline V gives CDR1 MNHEY, CDR2 SVGAGI. The CDR3 has 12 amino acids. Sequencing used immunoSEQ multiplex PCR; TCRdb keeps in-frame clones, though not all of them. The table includes over 200,000 clones, over 80% detected once. Patients in Seattle were enrolled during active infection, then followed longitudinally. This chain connects TRBV6-5 to TRBJ2-7, with D uncertain. The TCR sequence derives from a man aged 30-40 years with COVID-19, enrolled during active disease. Specimen: peripheral blood. CDR3 bases: TGTGCCAGCAGATCCGGAGAGTACGAGCAGTACTTC. Translation: CASRSGEYEQYF.